This TCR beta chain was retrieved from a study of blood T cell repertoires in COVID-19 (dated by TCRdb to about 2020). For the study in its entirety: Samples covering the acute and convalescent phases of COVID-19 were provided by collaborators in the United States, Italy and Spain. The material from the prospective study consisted of cDNA or gDNA derived from T cells, B-cell-depleted T cells, or PBMCs. The dataset comprised deeply sampled blood TCRbeta repertoires from subjects exposed to, actively infected with, or recovered from COVID-19. The repertoires were made available in a free public database intended to serve as a resource for research on the immune response to SARS-CoV-2. Samples were obtained from the ongoing ImmuneRACE study (first 160 participants) and from roughly 1,300 subjects provided by 6 global collaborators. The sample metadata nearly always contained a de-identified subject ID, COVID-19 status, age in years and sex. HLA class I and class II types, where available, came from metadata supplied by the sample provider rather than from assay-based typing. On the study overall, not on this receptor specifically: The amount of clinical and demographic metadata varied by source and participant and was provided uncurated.

The collaborating institutions used their own protocols to collect whole blood in K2EDTA tubes. For TCRbeta analysis, collaborator samples were shipped as frozen whole blood, as isolated PBMCs, or as DNA extracted from either sample type. To note about this clone: The antigen it binds to is not known. The input lacks base qualities; no much larger clone sits a single base away.

CDR1 is given as SGDLS and CDR2 as YYNGEE, both from the germline V gene. Including cysteine and phenylalanine, the CDR3 has 15 amino acids. The DNA shown is the 45-base CDR3, in frame from base 1. Trimming leaves V shorter by 3 bases and J shorter by 3 bases, with the junction holding 5 bases beyond the gene matches. TCRbeta CDR3 regions were amplified from genomic DNA by means of the immunoSEQ Assay, a bias-controlled multiplex PCR. The paper's processing steps were these. Nucleated cell counts per sample were estimated from amplification of reference gene primers within the assay. To quantify the absolute abundance of each unique TCRbeta CDR3 rearrangement, sequence reads were collapsed and filtered. For each sample, productive Simpson clonality was calculated as the square root of Simpson's diversity index across productive rearrangements. The source is immuneACCESS, and TCRdb retained only in-frame sequences with V and J called. Part of the clones is not carried over; for the studies checked, unresolved V genes explain less than half of this, and the remainder is unexplained. Clone size and V and J calls were adopted from that table, with D and trimming inferred from the DNA. Recorded for this sample are approximately 260,000 clones; 85% to 90% of them occurred a single time. 3.6% of the sample is taken by the ten largest.

The sequence links TRBV9 to TRBJ1-1; TRBD1 agrees with 10 junctional bases. This TCR derives from a man between 18 and 29 years old with active or convalescent COVID-19. The sequencing input was peripheral blood. The CDR3 corresponds to CASSARDRGYTEAFF. The DNA reads TGTGCCAGCAGCGCCCGGGACAGGGGATACACTGAAGCTTTCTTT.